This T cell receptor (beta chain) was captured in a study of cytomegalovirus exposure and HLA in healthy donors. Study outcomes and limitations: Later on, an analysis showed TCR association rates differing by HLA locus, with DRB1 the most and HLA-C the fewest.

On this clone: Its antigen is as yet unknown.

The PCR made use of 60 Vbeta and 13 Jbeta primers. The assay was immunoSEQ multiplex PCR, and TCRdb's table has in-frame clones only and misses some. This sample yields about 190,000 clones, of which roughly 80% are seen a single time; roughly 6% belongs to the top ten. The sequenced sample was PBMCs. This sequence was found in a man aged 35 to 55 in good health and CMV-seropositive.

The CDR3 loop reads CASSSAGQGGTGELFF. CDR3 in DNA: TGTGCCAGCAGCTCGGCGGGACAGGGTGGAACCGGGGAGCTGTTTTTT. J is TRBJ2-2 and V is TRBV7-3, with 9 nucleotides matching TRBD1. The germline gives CDR1 SGHTA, CDR2 FQGTGA. The length of the CDR3 is 16 residues. Trimming at V came to 4 bases and at J to 5 bases, leaving 8 bases not matched to a gene. The full variable domain, completed using reference TRBV7-3 and TRBJ2-2, is GAGVSQTPSNKVTEKGKYVELRCDPISGHTALYWYRQSLGQGPEFLIYFQGTGAADDSGLPNDRFFAVRPEGSVSTLKIQRTERGDSAVYLCASSSAGQGGTGELFFGEGSRLTVL.